This T cell receptor (beta chain) is drawn from a study of read filtering for tumor transcriptome and immune sequencing. Whole-study context: R-ISS stage counts were 8 or 9 for I, about 15 for II, six or seven for III. DNase treatment preceded whole-transcriptome library preparation. TCR-mapped reads were about 4 to 11 million with IR-seq versus about 85 to 1,300 with RNA-seq.

From germline, CDR1 is GTSNPN and CDR2 SVGIG (reference sequence). V lost 7 bases and J lost 1, with 4 bases in between. The CDR3 extends over 10 amino acids. This library used around 400 ng RNA and molecular barcoded adaptors spanning alpha/delta and beta/gamma chains. A single record per CDR3 protein comes from TCRdb applying MiXCR to the reads. The sample contains fewer than 45,000 distinct CDR3 sequences, 13% of which appear only once. General observations from the study: IR-seq and RNA-seq agreed better without single-read clonotypes.

This clonotype has a count of ten or more. Its antigen is not identified. The sequenced material came from a population of CD138-negative cells sorted from bone marrow. The sequence came from a donor at least 40 years old with multiple myeloma. The V gene is TRBV30, the J gene TRBJ1-1; D is unclear. This CDR3 reads CAFWNTEAFF. The CDR3, as DNA: TGTGCCTTCTGGAACACTGAAGCTTTCTTT.